These 5 T cell receptor beta chains originate from one sample sequenced in a study of beta chain features in type 1 diabetes. Notes on the study in general: Shortening of TCRB CDR3s, moderate but significant, appeared in all four CD4+ subsets of Type 1 diabetes patients.

The isolated RNA, all of it, was reverse transcribed, so expressed TCRB transcripts were what got sequenced. Measured with immunoSEQ multiplex PCR; TCRdb has only the in-frame clones, and not every one. The data contain a few hundred thousand clones, 9.6% of them seen just once; the ten biggest clones take up roughly 0.54%. No cognate antigen is known for these TCRs. The specimen was central memory CD4+ T cells from blood. The receptor set was obtained from a man aged 30 to 39 with type 1 diabetes.

This clone occurred a few times. Different DNA sequences within this sample yield the same CDR3. The genes are TRBV25-1 and TRBJ2-7, with 7 bases lining up with TRBD2. This CDR3 is 13 amino acids long. Trimming at V came to 7 bases and at J to 3 bases, leaving 6 bases not matched to a gene. CDR1 MGHDK and CDR2 SYGVNS come from the germline V gene. The CDR3 loop is CASTGGGSYEQYF. For the CDR3, the DNA is TGTGCCAGCACGGGGGGAGGGAGCTACGAGCAGTACTTC.

This clone has a handful of counts. A much larger clone lies a single base off, so this may be a read error. This chain connects TRBV7-2 to TRBJ1-2, with D tentatively TRBD1 (6 bases). V dropped 4 bases and J dropped 4 bases, with 7 bases sitting between them. Germline CDR1 SGHTA, CDR2 FQGNSA. The CDR3 sequence is 12 residues long. CDR3 region: CASSSRGYGYTF. The CDR3 DNA follows: TGTGCCAGCAGCTCCAGGGGCTATGGCTACACCTTC. Complete variable domain (other parts from reference TRBV7-2 and TRBJ1-2): GAGVSQSPSNKVTEKGKDVELRCDPISGHTALYWYRQSLGQGLEFLIYFQGNSAPDKSGLPSDRFSAERTGGSVSTLTIQRTQQEDSAVYLCASSSRGYGYTFGSGTRLTVV.

This clone came up a few times. The V and J genes are TRBV5-5 and TRBJ2-7; TRBD2 aligns across 9 bases. The CDR3 has 15 residues. CDR1 is SGHKS and CDR2 is YYEKEE in the germline V gene (reference sequence). With 3 bases clipped from V and 1 base from J, the junction kept 5 bases outside the gene matches. This chain's CDR3 is CASSSLAGISYEQYF. DNA for the CDR3: TGTGCCAGCAGCTCGCTAGCGGGAATATCCTACGAGCAGTACTTC. The full variable domain, in which reference TRBV5-5 and TRBJ2-7 provide the parts outside the CDR3, is DAGVTQSPTHLIKTRGQQVTLRCSPISGHKSVSWYQQVLGQGPQFIFQYYEKEERGRGNFPDRFSARQFPNYSSELNVNALLLGDSALYLCASSSLAGISYEQYFGPGTRLTVT.

This sequence joins TRBV2 and TRBJ2-5; D is undetermined. Germline assignment: CDR1 SNHLY and CDR2 FYNNEI. The length of the CDR3 is 14 residues. V gave up 3 bases and J gave up 1 base, with 9 bases separating them. The CDR3 is CASSDQDFQETQYF. CDR3 in DNA: TGTGCCAGCAGTGATCAGGATTTCCAAGAGACCCAGTACTTC.

The genes are TRBV18 and TRBJ2-7; a possible D gene is TRBD1 (7 bases). This CDR3 contains 15 residues. V lost 6 bases to trimming and J lost 3 bases, with 18 bases between them. Germline values: CDR1 KGHSH, CDR2 LQKENI. In DNA form, the CDR3 reads TGTGCCAGCTCTAATAAGGCGGGACAGATCTACGAGCAGTACTTC. Its translation is CASSNKAGQIYEQYF.